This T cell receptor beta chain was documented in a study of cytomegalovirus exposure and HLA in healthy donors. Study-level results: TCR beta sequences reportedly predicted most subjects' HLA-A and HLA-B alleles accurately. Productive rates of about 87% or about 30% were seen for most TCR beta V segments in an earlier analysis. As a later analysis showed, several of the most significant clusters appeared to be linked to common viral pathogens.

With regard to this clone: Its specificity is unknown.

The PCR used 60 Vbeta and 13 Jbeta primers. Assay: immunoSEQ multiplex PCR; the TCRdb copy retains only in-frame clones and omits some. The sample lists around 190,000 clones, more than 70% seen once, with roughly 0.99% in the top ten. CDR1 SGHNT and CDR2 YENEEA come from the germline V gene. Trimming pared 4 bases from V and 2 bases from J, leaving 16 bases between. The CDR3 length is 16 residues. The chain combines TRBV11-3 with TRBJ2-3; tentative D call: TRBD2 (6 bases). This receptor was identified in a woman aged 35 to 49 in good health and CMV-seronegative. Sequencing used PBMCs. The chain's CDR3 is CASSSSGTLNTDTQYF. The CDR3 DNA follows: TGTGCCAGCAGCTCTAGTGGGACTTTGAACACAGATACGCAGTATTTT.